Presented here are 28 T cell receptor beta chains from one specimen sequenced in a study of OX40 agonist ivuxolimab in advanced cancers. The repertoire was sequenced with immunoSEQ multiplex PCR; TCRdb's copy has only in-frame clones and lacks some. The sample yields 75,000 or so clones, 84% seen once. The sample was CD4+ or CD8+ T cells sorted from blood, taken in a trial of the OX40 agonist ivuxolimab. Source of these receptors: an adult with an advanced solid tumor such as melanoma, head and neck, liver or kidney cancer.

CDR3: CASSLKLTAINYGYTF. CDR3 in DNA: TGTGCCAGCAGCTTAAAGTTGACAGCTATTAACTATGGCTACACCTTC. The chain combines TRBV7-9 with TRBJ1-2, with D possibly TRBD1 on 5 matching bases. V lost 2 bases, J lost 1 base, and 14 bases lay in between. The CDR3 is 16 amino acids. Germline-derived CDR1 and CDR2 are SEHNR and FQNEAQ (reference sequence).

The chain joins TRBV7-2 to TRBJ2-7; TRBD1 agrees at 12 bases. Germline CDR1 and CDR2: SGHTA and FQGNSA. This CDR3 has 15 residues. After removal of 1 base from V and 4 bases from J, the junction contained 2 bases not matched to a gene. For the CDR3, the DNA is TGTGCCAGCAGCTTAGGGGACAGGGGGCTGTACGAGCAGTACTTC. It yields the protein CASSLGDRGLYEQYF.

V is TRBV5-1 and J is TRBJ2-5; 9 nucleotides line up with TRBD2. With 2 bases clipped from V and 5 bases from J, the junction kept 4 bases outside the gene matches. This CDR3 has 14 residues. Per germline, CDR1 SGHRS and CDR2 YFSETQ. In DNA, the CDR3 is TGCGCCAGCAGCTTTGGCGGGAGGGTGGAGACCCAGTACTTC. Amino acids: CASSFGGRVETQYF.

The chain is built from TRBV28 and TRBJ2-2; TRBD2 matches 10 bases. The length of the CDR3 is 15 residues. Germline-derived CDR1 and CDR2 are MDHEN and SYDVKM. The J segment lost 7 bases and the V segment lost 6 bases, leaving 8 bases of the junction unmatched. Here the CDR3 DNA reads TGTGCCAGCAGGGCTAGCGGGGGCGGTAACGGGGAGCTGTTTTTT. Its protein is CASRASGGGNGELFF.

The rearrangement links TRBV7-9 to TRBJ2-7; 9 nucleotides agree with TRBD2. The CDR3 length is 16 residues. Germline CDR1 SEHNR, CDR2 FQNEAQ (reference sequence). With 4 bases clipped from V and 4 bases from J, the junction kept 11 bases outside the gene matches. The CDR3 nucleotides are TGTGCCAGCAGCTCGTCCGCGACTAGCGGAAGTTACGAGCAGTACTTC. Amino acid sequence: CASSSSATSGSYEQYF.

This clone is a singleton in its sample. J is TRBJ1-3 and V is TRBV2; D remains unclear. The CDR3 loop spans 12 amino acids. The germline V and J ends were trimmed by 7 bases and 0 bases, with 4 bases remaining between them. Germline assignment: CDR1 SNHLY and CDR2 FYNNEI. For the CDR3, the DNA is TGTGCCAGCAAGAACTCTGGAAACACCATATATTTT. As protein: CASKNSGNTIYF.

This clone has a single count. The chain is built from TRBV28 and TRBJ2-6, with D hard to call. V gave up 7 bases and J gave up 2 bases, with 6 bases separating them. CDR1 and CDR2 (germline): MDHEN, SYDVKM. The CDR3 loop spans 13 amino acids. The CDR3 DNA reads TGTGCCAGCACTTCAACTGGGGCCAACGTCCTGACTTTC. Translation: CASTSTGANVLTF.

This clone was counted a few times. This chain uses TRBV7-8 with TRBJ1-5; the match to TRBD1 covers 7 bases. V lost 5 bases to trimming and J lost 3 bases; unmatched junction nucleotides: 4. Germline V gene sequence: CDR1 SGHVS, CDR2 FQNEAQ. The CDR3 runs to 14 residues. CDR3 in DNA: TGTGCCAGCAGCGACGACAGGGCCAATCAGCCCCAGCATTTT. Protein sequence: CASSDDRANQPQHF.

The rearrangement uses TRBV7-9 and TRBJ1-1; tentatively, D is TRBD1 (6 bases). V was shortened by 11 bases and J by 3 bases, with 34 bases between the two germline ends. Germline CDR1 SEHNR, CDR2 FQNEAQ (reference sequence). The CDR3 totals 19 residues. The CDR3 DNA is TGTGCCTATAAAGCAGGTGTATCTGGGACACTGAAAAGCGACACTGAAGCTTTCTTT. Translating it yields CAYKAGVSGTLKSDTEAFF.

V is TRBV10-3 and J is TRBJ2-5; TRBD1 matches at 9 bases. The DNA end favors TRBJ2-7, so the J call may be wrong. The CDR3 runs to 12 residues. Germline V CDR1 and CDR2: ENHRY, SYGVKD. The CDR3 DNA sequence: TGTGCCATCCGGGACAGGGTAAACGAGCAGTACTTC. Protein product: CAIRDRVNEQYF.

The J gene is TRBJ1-1, the V gene TRBV19; 7 bases are shared with TRBD1. V was clipped by 5 bases and J by 0 bases; unmatched bases: 6. The CDR3 sequence is 15 residues long. Germline V gene data show CDR1 as LNHDA and CDR2 as SQIVND (reference sequence). The CDR3 reads CASSPPTGMNTEAFF. For the CDR3, the DNA is TGTGCCAGTAGTCCCCCGACAGGGATGAACACTGAAGCTTTCTTT.

This rearrangement joins TRBV6-6 to TRBJ2-7; D is uncertain. The CDR3 is made up of 14 amino acids. CDR1 MNHNY and CDR2 SVGAGI come from the germline V gene (reference sequence). V lost 2 bases, J lost 11 bases, and 19 bases lay in between. This chain's CDR3 is CASSYDRREKAKYF. The CDR3 nucleotides read TGTGCCAGCAGTTACGATAGACGAGAAAAGGCCAAGTACTTC.

Many counts were recorded for this clone. The CDR3 here is CASSKGQGTDTQYF. The CDR3 DNA reads as TGCGCCAGCAGCAAAGGACAGGGCACAGATACGCAGTATTTT. The V and J genes are TRBV4-3 and TRBJ2-3; 7 nucleotides align to TRBD1. Per the germline V gene, CDR1 is LGHNA and CDR2 is YSLEER. The CDR3 contains 14 residues. V trimming: 5 bases; J trimming: 1 base; junction bases outside the gene matches: 3.

This rearrangement joins TRBV7-3 to TRBJ2-1; D not resolved. This CDR3 contains 13 residues. Germline V gene lookup returns CDR1 SGHTA and CDR2 FQGTGA. Trimming took 5 bases from V and 6 from J, leaving 11 bases between them. The CDR3 DNA is TGTGCCAGCAGCCCACAAAGCAGCAATGAGCAGTTCTTC. This gives the protein CASSPQSSNEQFF.

The gene calls are TRBV18 and TRBJ1-3; the D is unclear. The germline V and J ends were trimmed by 2 bases and 1 base, with 15 bases remaining between them. Per germline, CDR1 KGHSH and CDR2 LQKENI. The CDR3 has 17 amino acids. This CDR3 reads CASSPSAGALSGNTIYF. CDR3 sequence (DNA): TGTGCCAGCTCACCATCGGCCGGTGCCCTATCTGGAAACACCATATATTTT.

This rearrangement joins TRBV10-3 to TRBJ1-1; no clear D gene. CDR1 is ENHRY and CDR2 is SYGVKD in the germline V gene. The CDR3 is 14 residues long. V lost 0 bases to trimming and J lost 1 base, with 6 bases between them. In nucleotides, the CDR3 is TGTGCCATCAGTGAGTCCGGAGCGAACACTGAAGCTTTCTTT. The encoded protein is CAISESGANTEAFF.

This clone was found once. V and J are TRBV6-1 and TRBJ2-7; either TRBD1 or TRBD2 may fit D (5 bases each). With 0 bases removed from V and 2 bases from J, the gap between germline ends came to 11 bases. The CDR3 has 15 amino acids. Germline-derived CDR1 and CDR2 are MNHNS and SASEGT. CDR3 loop: CASSEAGDGPYEQYF. The CDR3 coding sequence is TGTGCCAGCAGTGAAGCAGGGGACGGCCCCTACGAGCAGTACTTC.

The rearrangement uses TRBV9 and TRBJ2-1; TRBD2 agrees at 9 bases. The CDR3 spans 17 residues. Trimming at V came to 3 bases and at J to 6 bases, leaving 13 bases not matched to a gene. The germline gives CDR1 SGDLS, CDR2 YYNGEE. CDR3 sequence (DNA): TGTGCCAGCAGCGGAGAGGGGGGACTAGCTGTAAGCAATGAGCAGTTCTTC. Protein sequence: CASSGEGGLAVSNEQFF.

This sequence joins TRBV27 and TRBJ1-2; tentatively, D is TRBD1 (5 bases). V was shortened by 1 base and J by 8 bases, with 14 bases between the two germline ends. The CDR3 is 14 residues long. CDR1 MNHEY and CDR2 SMNVEV come from the germline V gene (reference sequence). CDR3 protein: CASSLLDSPGGYTF. The CDR3 region has the DNA TGTGCCAGCAGTTTATTAGACAGCCCGGGGGGCTACACCTTC.

CDR3 in amino acids: CSVETGAPYEQYF. The DNA of the CDR3 is TGCAGCGTTGAAACAGGGGCGCCCTACGAGCAGTACTTC. This rearrangement joins TRBV29-1 to TRBJ2-5, with TRBD1 matching 7 bases. The J call is uncertain, as TRBJ2-7 better fits the DNA end. CDR3 length: 13 residues. The germline gives CDR1 SQVTM, CDR2 ANQGSEA.

The V and J genes are TRBV2 and TRBJ1-6, with TRBD1 matching 9 bases. Germline CDR1 is SNHLY and CDR2 is FYNNEI. This CDR3 region has 16 residues. V shed 8 bases, J shed 0 bases, and the junction held 5 bases outside the gene matches. The CDR3 here is CASFGQGSSYNSPLHF. CDR3 sequence (DNA): TGTGCCAGCTTTGGACAGGGGAGCTCCTATAATTCACCCCTCCACTTT. The variable domain in full, completed from reference TRBV2 and TRBJ1-6, reads EPEVTQTPSHQVTQMGQEVILRCVPISNHLYFYWYRQILGQKVEFLVSFYNNEISEKSEIFDDQFSVERPDGSNFTLKIRSTKLEDSAMYFCASFGQGSSYNSPLHFGNGTRLTVT.

This clone has only a few counts. This sequence joins TRBV4-3 and TRBJ2-1, with D perhaps TRBD1 (6 bases). The V gene's germline CDR1 is LGHNA and CDR2 YSLEER. The V and J ends lost 4 bases and 2 bases respectively, with 12 bases between them. The CDR3 spans 15 residues. This chain's CDR3 is CASSPQGSPYNEQFF. DNA of the CDR3: TGCGCCAGCAGCCCACAGGGATCCCCCTACAATGAGCAGTTCTTC.

This chain's CDR3 is CASSPITGSPYEQYF. The DNA of the CDR3 is TGTGCCAGCAGCCCGATTACAGGGAGCCCCTACGAGCAGTACTTC. This chain connects TRBV27 to TRBJ2-7; TRBD1 is a possible D gene (6 bases). CDR3 length: 15 amino acids. Germline V gene data show CDR1 as MNHEY and CDR2 as SMNVEV (reference sequence). Trimming removed 6 bases from V and 2 bases from J, with 17 bases in between.

This clone showed up just a few times. This rearrangement joins TRBV11-3 to TRBJ1-1, with 9 bases lining up with TRBD1. Unmatched junction bases numbered 8, after V lost 5 bases and J lost 1 base. This CDR3 has 16 amino acids. CDR1 SGHNT and CDR2 YENEEA come from the germline V gene. In DNA, the CDR3 is TGTGCCAGCAGCCCACGGGACAGGGATTGGAACACTGAAGCTTTCTTT. Its translation is CASSPRDRDWNTEAFF.

The chain uses TRBV5-4 and TRBJ1-2, with 8 bases lining up with TRBD1. V shed 4 bases and J 4 bases; nucleotides not matched to a gene: 12. The CDR3 totals 16 residues. Germline lookup yields CDR1 SGHNT and CDR2 YYREEE (reference sequence). CDR3 nucleotides: TGTGCCAGCAGCCTTGACAGGGGTAGGGTCGGCTATGGCTACACCTTC. It specifies CASSLDRGRVGYGYTF.

The chain links TRBV13 to TRBJ2-5, with D perhaps TRBD1 (6 bases). The J call may be wrong; the DNA end is better matched by TRBJ2-7. The V gene's germline CDR1 is PRHDT and CDR2 FYEKMQ (reference sequence). The CDR3 spans 15 residues. CDR3 nucleotide sequence: TGTGCCAGCAGCTCCCCGGACAGCTATCCCTACGAGCAGTACTTC. Protein sequence: CASSSPDSYPYEQYF.

The chain joins TRBV7-3 to TRBJ2-3; D may be TRBD1 (5 bases). The CDR3 runs 14 residues. Trimming took 0 bases from V and 1 from J, leaving 5 bases between them. Per germline, CDR1 SGHTA and CDR2 FQGTGA. The CDR3, as DNA: TGTGCCAGCAGCTTAACAGGGGGCACAGATACGCAGTATTTT. This gives the protein CASSLTGGTDTQYF.

The chain links TRBV4-3 to TRBJ1-5; TRBD1 matches 7 bases. This CDR3 has 13 residues. The V gene's germline CDR1 is LGHNA and CDR2 YSLEER. Trimming at V came to 3 bases and at J to 9 bases, leaving 5 bases not matched to a gene. The CDR3 loop is CASSQAQGRPQHF. DNA for the CDR3: TGCGCCAGCAGCCAGGCACAGGGGCGGCCCCAGCATTTT.